The 10 T cell receptor beta chains in this list originate from one sample, sequenced in a study of cytomegalovirus exposure and HLA in healthy donors. Libraries were prepared by immunoSEQ multiplex PCR; TCRdb keeps only in-frame clonotypes and omits some of them. The table lists around 95,000 clones, roughly 85% of them singletons. The specimen was PBMCs. These receptors were obtained from a young man in good health and CMV-seropositive.

The chain employs TRBV27 and TRBJ2-1; D is perhaps TRBD2 (6 bases). Trimming removed 9 bases from V and 5 bases from J, with 14 bases in between. The CDR3 runs to 13 residues. The germline V gene has CDR1 MNHEY and CDR2 SMNVEV (reference sequence). CDR3: CASGGNGHNEQFF. Written as DNA, the CDR3 is TGTGCCAGTGGCGGGAACGGGCACAATGAGCAGTTCTTC.

In its sample, this clone was seen a few times. The chain uses TRBV7-9 and TRBJ1-1; 9 nucleotides match TRBD1. This CDR3 has 16 residues. With V trimmed by 5 bases and J by 5 bases, 12 bases remained unmatched. Germline lookup yields CDR1 SEHNR and CDR2 FQNEAQ (reference sequence). DNA for the CDR3: TGTGCCAGCAGCGGCCACAGGGGGCCGGGAGGAACTGAAGCTTTCTTT. Its protein product is CASSGHRGPGGTEAFF.

This clone has just a few counts. The chain links TRBV14 to TRBJ2-2; TRBD1 might be the D (5 bases). The CDR3 sequence is 14 residues long. Germline CDR1 and CDR2: SGHDN and FVKESK. The V end was cut by 3 bases, the J end by 5 bases, with 10 bases between. CDR3 in amino acids: CASSHQGGTGELFF. The CDR3 region has the DNA TGTGCCAGCAGCCATCAGGGTGGGACCGGGGAGCTGTTTTTT.

This chain connects TRBV28 to TRBJ1-4; D is ambiguous. The CDR3 totals 14 residues. Germline V gene sequence: CDR1 MDHEN, CDR2 SYDVKM. With 8 bases removed from V and 7 bases from J, the gap between germline ends came to 17 bases. The CDR3 loop reads CASSWWEVGEKLFF. The CDR3 region has the DNA TGTGCCAGCTCCTGGTGGGAGGTGGGTGAAAAACTGTTTTTT.

This chain joins TRBV11-1 and TRBJ1-2; D unclear. The CDR3 runs to 12 residues. Germline assignment: CDR1 SGHAT and CDR2 FQDESV (reference sequence). V was clipped by 5 bases and J by 2 bases, with 6 bases between them. CDR3 DNA sequence: TGTGCCAGCAGCCCAGGAAACTATGGCTACACCTTC. Translated: CASSPGNYGYTF.

V gene TRBV28 combines with J gene TRBJ2-7, with 7 bases fitting TRBD1. This CDR3 comprises 13 residues. Germline V gene data show CDR1 as MDHEN and CDR2 as SYDVKM. Trimming removed 4 bases from V and 4 bases from J; junction bases left unmatched: 4. CDR3 sequence: CASSYNRGYEQYF. CDR3 sequence (DNA): TGTGCCAGCAGTTACAACAGGGGTTACGAGCAGTACTTC.

V and J are TRBV27 and TRBJ2-1, with a weak D call TRBD2 (5 bases). CDR1 and CDR2 (germline): MNHEY, SMNVEV (reference sequence). This CDR3 comprises 12 residues. Trimming took off 5 bases at V and 8 bases at J, with 10 bases between the two ends. Here the CDR3 DNA reads TGTGCCAGCAGTCTCTACGGGGATGAGCAGTTCTTC. It specifies CASSLYGDEQFF.

This clone was recorded only once. The rearrangement joins TRBV19 to TRBJ2-1; 10 bases fit TRBD2. J gave up 9 bases and V 4 bases, and 9 bases lay outside the gene matches. In germline, CDR1 is LNHDA, CDR2 SQIVND (reference sequence). The CDR3 loop spans 15 amino acids. The DNA for the CDR3 is TGTGCCAGTAGTACGGAGGCTAGCGGGAGAGCTGAGCAGTTCTTC. Residues: CASSTEASGRAEQFF. Drawing the rest from reference TRBV19 and TRBJ2-1, the complete variable domain is DGGITQSPKYLFRKEGQNVTLSCEQNLNHDAMYWYRQDPGQGLRLIYYSQIVNDFQKGDIAEGYSVSREKKESFPLTVTSAQKNPTAFYLCASSTEASGRAEQFFGPGTRLTVL.

The rearrangement uses TRBV5-5 and TRBJ2-1; D remains unclear. V dropped 1 base and J dropped 0 bases, with 14 bases sitting between them. In germline, CDR1 is SGHKS, CDR2 YYEKEE (reference sequence). The CDR3 is 17 residues long. The CDR3 DNA reads as TGTGCCAGCAGCTTGAAGGTAGCTTCTAGCTCCTACAATGAGCAGTTCTTC. Protein product: CASSLKVASSSYNEQFF.

As DNA, the CDR3 is TGTGCCAGCAGCGTAATCACCGGAGCCGAGCAGTACTTC. Amino acid sequence: CASSVITGAEQYF. This rearrangement joins TRBV9 to TRBJ2-7; D remains unclear. Germline CDR1 and CDR2: SGDLS and YYNGEE. The CDR3 spans 13 residues. The V gene lost 1 base and the J gene lost 6 bases, with 11 bases spanning the gap.